These 5 T cell receptor beta chains share one sample of origin, sequenced in a study of T-cell memory formation after mild COVID-19. Using its own MiXCR run on the 5' RACE reads, TCRdb lists one record per CDR3 protein. This table holds about 210,000 distinct CDR3 sequences, roughly 10% found once. The sequencing input was PBMCs or a T cell subset sorted from them (not recorded which). The receptors come from a man aged 18 to 29 who had mild COVID-19 (a few samples of this study predate the infection). Cell type and time point are not known.

Concerning this clonotype itself: One junction end disagrees with the germline gene, perhaps due to a read error. The chain links TRBV7-2 to TRBJ1-1, with 7 bases fitting TRBD1. CDR1 is SGHTA and CDR2 is FQGNSA in the germline V gene. This CDR3 spans 14 amino acids. The CDR3 coding sequence is TGTGCCAGCAGCCGGGGACAGCCGAACAATGAAGCTTTCTTT. This translates into CASSRGQPNNEAFF.

This clonotype was recorded many times. In DNA, the CDR3 is TGCAGTGCTAGCCGGACTTTTGAGCAAGAGACCCAGTACTTC. Translated, it gives CSASRTFEQETQYF. V and J are TRBV20-1 and TRBJ2-5, with a tentative D call TRBD2 (5 bases). CDR3 length equals 14 residues. Deletions cut 3 bases from V and 2 bases from J, with 13 bases between. CDR1 and CDR2 from the germline V gene are DFQATT and SNEGSKA (reference sequence).

This clonotype came up a few times. The CDR3 DNA is TGTGCCAGCAGTACTACGGGACTAGAGATAAATGAGCAGTTCTTC. Translation: CASSTTGLEINEQFF. The chain is built from TRBV12-3 or TRBV12-4 and TRBJ2-1, with 8 bases matching TRBD2. Losses at the gene ends were 5 bases for V and 7 bases for J; bases not matched to a gene: 10. CDR3 length: 15 amino acids.

This clonotype was counted only a few times. The chain employs TRBV7-9 and TRBJ1-6, with a weak D call TRBD1 (6 bases). This CDR3 spans 14 amino acids. In germline, CDR1 is SEHNR, CDR2 FQNEAQ (reference sequence). V lost 5 bases and J 5 bases, leaving 10 bases between the germline ends. The CDR3 DNA sequence: TGTGCCAGCAGCAACCAGGGGAATAATTCACCCCTCCACTTT. Its protein product is CASSNQGNNSPLHF. The variable domain in full, completed from reference TRBV7-9 and TRBJ1-6, reads DTGVSQNPRHKITKRGQNVTFRCDPISEHNRLYWYRQTLGQGPEFLTYFQNEAQLEKSRLLSDRFSAERPKGSFSTLEIQRTEQGDSAMYLCASSNQGNNSPLHFGNGTRLTVT.

This clonotype rates as medium-sized. The chain employs TRBV7-2 and TRBJ1-5, with unresolved D. V was clipped by 1 base and J by 10 bases, with 11 bases between them. The CDR3 is 13 amino acids. Germline V CDR1 and CDR2: SGHTA, FQGNSA. In nucleotides, the CDR3 is TGTGCCAGCAGCTTAGACGATATCCAACCCCAGCATTTT. The encoded protein is CASSLDDIQPQHF.